This T cell receptor (beta chain) was profiled in a study of spatial heterogeneity in lung cancer. Study-wide background: The average appearance count of each unique TCR and UMI combination in raw reads was more than nine.

Ten or more counts support this clonotype. Its antigen is unidentified. The CDR3 has 15 residues. Germline CDR1 SGHRS, CDR2 YFSETQ. The J segment lost 4 bases and the V segment lost 2 bases, leaving 6 bases of the junction unmatched. Sample time point: sample taken at primary tumor resection. Sequencing covered unsorted whole RNA taken from tumor, nontumor lung or frozen PBMC. Each CDR3 protein is one row after TCRdb ran MiXCR on the 5' RACE reads. The sample yields 20,000 to 25,000 distinct CDR3 sequences, about 4.5% seen once. Study observations and caveats: Ubiquitous, expanded tumor-derived TCRs were more frequently observed in blood at resection than at follow-up.

This TCR came from a male donor with early-stage non-small cell lung cancer. The specimen was PBMCs, collected at surgery. The chain couples TRBV5-1 to TRBJ2-7, with 10 nucleotides matching TRBD1. The CDR3, as DNA: TGCGCCAGCAGCTTATGGGACAGGGGACGTTACGAGCAGTACTTC. Translation: CASSLWDRGRYEQYF.